The clone carrying this T cell receptor beta chain was seen more than once but under ten times. Its cognate antigen is unknown. The source of the sample is a study of T cells after posttransplantation cyclophosphamide. The study, taken as a whole, reports: TRB clonality was highly associated with recipient CMV seropositivity and reactivation.

Libraries were prepared by immunoSEQ multiplex PCR; TCRdb keeps only in-frame clonotypes and omits some of them. Of a few thousand clones in the sample, about 72% are singletons; the top ten hold 17%. The V gene's germline CDR1 is MNHNS and CDR2 SASEGT. V lost 6 bases, J lost 2 bases, and 8 bases lay in between. This CDR3 has 13 amino acids. Treatment was busulfan-fludarabine conditioning, a marrow graft, and cyclophosphamide on days +3 and +4. This chain joins TRBV6-1 and TRBJ1-5, with D hard to call. This sequence originates from a male patient aged 60-69 years who received an allogeneic stem cell transplant from an unrelated donor, was CMV-positive, and had acute GVHD only. Part of the T cell pool may stem from the graft donor. The material was PBMCs, obtained 362 days after allogeneic stem cell transplant with posttransplant cyclophosphamide. CDR3 protein: CASSPPGNQPQHF. The CDR3 DNA reads as TGTGCCAGCAGCCCCCCGGGCAATCAGCCCCAGCATTTT.